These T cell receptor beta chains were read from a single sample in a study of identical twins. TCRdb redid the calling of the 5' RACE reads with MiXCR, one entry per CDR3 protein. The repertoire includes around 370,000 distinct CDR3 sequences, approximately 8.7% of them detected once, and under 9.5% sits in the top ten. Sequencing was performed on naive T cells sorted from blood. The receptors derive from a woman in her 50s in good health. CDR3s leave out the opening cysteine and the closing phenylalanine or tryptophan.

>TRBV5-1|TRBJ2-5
ASSYGTAQETQY
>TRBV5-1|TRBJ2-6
ASRIRFSGANVLT
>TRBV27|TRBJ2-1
ASSLSSSGSYNEQF
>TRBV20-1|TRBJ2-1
SALKDSLPYNEQF
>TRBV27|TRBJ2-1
ASKGTSNYNEQF
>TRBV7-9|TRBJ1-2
ASSSSGAYGYT
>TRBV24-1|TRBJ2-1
ATSDPRDGGGSNEQF
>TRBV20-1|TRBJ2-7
SARGSSYEQY
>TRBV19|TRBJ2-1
ASSIKLRGLGEQF
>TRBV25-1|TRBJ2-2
ASSPGGHTGELF
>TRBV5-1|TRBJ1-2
ASSWGTVTNYGYT
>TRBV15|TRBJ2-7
ATSSSRNRGEQY
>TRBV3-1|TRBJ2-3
ASSQDPTDTQY
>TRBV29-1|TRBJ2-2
SVGGSGELF
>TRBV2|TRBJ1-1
ASRPTGGWAEAF
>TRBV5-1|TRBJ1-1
ASRDRESEAF
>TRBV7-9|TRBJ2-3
ASSLVSSGSGGDTQY
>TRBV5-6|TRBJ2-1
ASSLVTSGYNEQF
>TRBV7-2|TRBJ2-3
ASSRSPADTQY
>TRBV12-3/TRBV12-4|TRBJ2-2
ASSSPGRELF
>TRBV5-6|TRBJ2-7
ASSLQREARYEQY
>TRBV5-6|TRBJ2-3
ASSLKGGSTDTQY
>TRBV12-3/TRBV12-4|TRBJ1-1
ASTFGPLFNTEAF
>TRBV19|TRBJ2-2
ASRLTGSYTGELF
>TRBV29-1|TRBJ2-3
SARILESDTQY
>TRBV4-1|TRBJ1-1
ASSPGTMEAF
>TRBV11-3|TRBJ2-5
ASSSSDRALETQY
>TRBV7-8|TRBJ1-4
ASSLDREREKLF
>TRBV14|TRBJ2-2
ASSLRPTGELF